This entry lists 5 T cell receptor beta chains sequenced from one sample in a study of shared clonotypes between healthy human individuals. Measured with immunoSEQ multiplex PCR; TCRdb has only the in-frame clones, and not every one. The sample holds over 2,000,000 clones, around 95% seen once. The naive CD8 subset, CD45RO-negative cells positively selected for CCR7, excluded terminally differentiated effector memory CD45RA+ cells. The sequencing sample was made of naive CD8+ T cells from PBMCs. The receptors shown here come from a man between 18 and 29 years old in good health. Some clones in this sample may be carry-over from other donors' samples.

CDR3 protein: CASSYDNQGAWNEQFF. As DNA, the CDR3 is TGTGCCAGCAGTTACGATAATCAGGGGGCGTGGAATGAGCAGTTCTTC. This chain connects TRBV6-5 to TRBJ2-1, with 8 positions matching TRBD1. Germline V gene data show CDR1 as MNHEY and CDR2 as SVGAGI. V shed 2 bases, J shed 7 bases, and the junction held 10 bases outside the gene matches. The CDR3 has 16 amino acids.

The chain carries TRBV28 and TRBJ1-4; possible D gene TRBD1, 5 bases. The CDR3 extends over 15 amino acids. Germline-derived CDR1 and CDR2 are MDHEN and SYDVKM. Trimming removed 5 bases from V and 2 bases from J, with 12 bases in between. CDR3 sequence: CASSDMGRTNEKLFF. CDR3 nucleotides: TGTGCCAGCAGTGACATGGGGCGGACTAATGAAAAACTGTTTTTT.

The rearrangement uses TRBV13 and TRBJ2-1, with 11 nucleotides matching TRBD2. V trimming: 0 bases; J trimming: 12 bases; junction bases outside the gene matches: 4. The length of the CDR3 is 14 residues. Germline V lookup: CDR1 PRHDT, CDR2 FYEKMQ (reference sequence). CDR3 amino acids: CASSLGTSGEGQFF. The DNA of the CDR3 is TGTGCCAGCAGCTTAGGGACTAGCGGGGAAGGGCAGTTCTTC. Full variable domain (rest looked up from reference TRBV13 and TRBJ2-1): AAGVIQSPRHLIKEKRETATLKCYPIPRHDTVYWYQQGPGQDPQFLISFYEKMQSDKGSIPDRFSAQQFSDYHSELNMSSLELGDSALYFCASSLGTSGEGQFFGPGTRLTVL.

The rearrangement links TRBV28 to TRBJ2-7; D may be TRBD2 (6 bases). CDR3 length equals 13 residues. Germline V gene lookup returns CDR1 MDHEN and CDR2 SYDVKM. V was trimmed by 6 bases and J by 2 bases, leaving 11 bases between them. In nucleotides, the CDR3 is TGTGCCAGCAGGGCGGGAAAAGCCTACGAGCAGTACTTC. This translates into CASRAGKAYEQYF.

V and J are TRBV27 and TRBJ2-2, with D perhaps being TRBD1 or TRBD2 (5 bases each). Trimming took off 8 bases at V and 7 bases at J, with 17 bases between the two ends. CDR1 MNHEY and CDR2 SMNVEV come from the germline V gene (reference sequence). This CDR3 has 14 amino acids. CDR3 protein: CASGIRGVVGELFF. The CDR3 DNA reads TGTGCCAGCGGCATCAGAGGGGTTGTCGGGGAGCTGTTTTTT.